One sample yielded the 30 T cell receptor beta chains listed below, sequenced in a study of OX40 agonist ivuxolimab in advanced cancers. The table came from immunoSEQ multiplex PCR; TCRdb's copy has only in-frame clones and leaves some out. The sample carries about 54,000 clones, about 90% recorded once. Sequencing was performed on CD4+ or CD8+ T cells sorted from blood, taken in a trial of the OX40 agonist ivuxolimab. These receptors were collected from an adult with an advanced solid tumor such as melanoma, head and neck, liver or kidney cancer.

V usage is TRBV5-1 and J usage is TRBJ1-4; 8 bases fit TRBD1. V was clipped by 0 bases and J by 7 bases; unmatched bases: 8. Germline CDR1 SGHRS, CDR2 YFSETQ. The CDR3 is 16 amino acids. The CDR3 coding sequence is TGCGCCAGCAGCTTGGCCGTGCAGGGGGCGGGTGAAAAACTGTTTTTT. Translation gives CASSLAVQGAGEKLFF. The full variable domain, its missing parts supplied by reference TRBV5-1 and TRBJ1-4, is KAGVTQTPRYLIKTRGQQVTLSCSPISGHRSVSWYQQTPGQGLQFLFEYFSETQRNKGNFPGRFSGRQFSNSRSEMNVSTLELGDSALYLCASSLAVQGAGEKLFFGSGTQLSVL.

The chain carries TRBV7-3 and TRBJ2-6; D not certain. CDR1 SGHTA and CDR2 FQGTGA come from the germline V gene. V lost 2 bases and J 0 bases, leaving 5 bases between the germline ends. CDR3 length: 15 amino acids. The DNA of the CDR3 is TGTGCCAGCAGCTTAGATAGCTCTGGGGCCAACGTCCTGACTTTC. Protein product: CASSLDSSGANVLTF.

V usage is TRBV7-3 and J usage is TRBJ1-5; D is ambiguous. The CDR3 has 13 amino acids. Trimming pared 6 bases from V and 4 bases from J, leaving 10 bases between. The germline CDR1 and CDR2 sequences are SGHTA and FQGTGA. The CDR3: CASSLDGNQPQHF. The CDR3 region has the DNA TGTGCCAGCAGTCTGGACGGGAATCAGCCCCAGCATTTT.

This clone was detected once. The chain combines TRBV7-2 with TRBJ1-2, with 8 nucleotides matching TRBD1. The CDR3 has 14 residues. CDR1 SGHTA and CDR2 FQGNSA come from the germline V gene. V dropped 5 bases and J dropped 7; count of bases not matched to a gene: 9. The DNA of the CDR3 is TGTGCCAGCAGCGACTCAGGGGGCCTGGGTGGCTACACCTTC. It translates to CASSDSGGLGGYTF.

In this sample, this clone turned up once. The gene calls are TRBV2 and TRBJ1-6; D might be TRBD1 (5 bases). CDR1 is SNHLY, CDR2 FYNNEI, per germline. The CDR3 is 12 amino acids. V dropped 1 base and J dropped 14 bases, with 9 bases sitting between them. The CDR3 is CASSEEGRSLHF. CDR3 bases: TGTGCCAGCAGTGAAGAGGGGCGGTCCCTCCACTTT. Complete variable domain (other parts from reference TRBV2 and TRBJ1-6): EPEVTQTPSHQVTQMGQEVILRCVPISNHLYFYWYRQILGQKVEFLVSFYNNEISEKSEIFDDQFSVERPDGSNFTLKIRSTKLEDSAMYFCASSEEGRSLHFGNGTRLTVT.

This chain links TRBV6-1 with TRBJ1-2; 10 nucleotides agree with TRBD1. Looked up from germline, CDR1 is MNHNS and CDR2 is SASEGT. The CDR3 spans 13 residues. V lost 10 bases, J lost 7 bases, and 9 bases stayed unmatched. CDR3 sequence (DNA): TGTGCCACCTCCGGGACAGGGGAGAGTGGCTACACCTTC. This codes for CATSGTGESGYTF.

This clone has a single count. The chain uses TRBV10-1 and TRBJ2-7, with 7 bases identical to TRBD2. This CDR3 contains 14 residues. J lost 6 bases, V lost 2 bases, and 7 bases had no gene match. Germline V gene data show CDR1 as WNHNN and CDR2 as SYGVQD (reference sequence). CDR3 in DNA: TGCGCCAGCAGTGAGGGGGGGGGACGTGGCGAGCAGTACTTC. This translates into CASSEGGGRGEQYF.

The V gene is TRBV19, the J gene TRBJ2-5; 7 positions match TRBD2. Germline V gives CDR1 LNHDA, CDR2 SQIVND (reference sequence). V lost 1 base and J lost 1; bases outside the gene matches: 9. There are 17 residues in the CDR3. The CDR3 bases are TGTGCCAGTAGTATAGGCTGGGTTGGCGGGGGCCAAGAGACCCAGTACTTC. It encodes CASSIGWVGGGQETQYF.

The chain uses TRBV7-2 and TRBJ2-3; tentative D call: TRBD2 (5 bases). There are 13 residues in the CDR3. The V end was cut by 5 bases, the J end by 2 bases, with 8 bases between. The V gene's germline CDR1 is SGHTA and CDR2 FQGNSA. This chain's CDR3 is CASSLTITDTQYF. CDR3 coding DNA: TGTGCCAGCAGCCTGACTATCACAGATACGCAGTATTTT.

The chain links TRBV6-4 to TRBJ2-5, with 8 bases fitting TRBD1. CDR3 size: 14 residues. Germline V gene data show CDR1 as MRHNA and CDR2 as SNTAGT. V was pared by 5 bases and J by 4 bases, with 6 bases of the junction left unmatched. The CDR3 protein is CASSPTTGVETQYF. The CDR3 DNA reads TGTGCCAGCAGTCCCACGACAGGGGTAGAGACCCAGTACTTC.

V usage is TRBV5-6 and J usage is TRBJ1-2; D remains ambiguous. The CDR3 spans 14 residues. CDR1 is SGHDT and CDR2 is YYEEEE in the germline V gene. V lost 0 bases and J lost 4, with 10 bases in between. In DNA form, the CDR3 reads TGTGCCAGCAGCTTGGGTCAGCTGAGCTATGGCTACACCTTC. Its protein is CASSLGQLSYGYTF.

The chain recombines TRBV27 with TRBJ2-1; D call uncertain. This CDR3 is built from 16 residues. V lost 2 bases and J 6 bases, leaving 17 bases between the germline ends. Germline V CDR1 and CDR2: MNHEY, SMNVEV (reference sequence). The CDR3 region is CASSLGSSSYSNEQFF. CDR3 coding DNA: TGTGCCAGCAGTTTAGGTAGCTCCAGTTACTCCAATGAGCAGTTCTTC.

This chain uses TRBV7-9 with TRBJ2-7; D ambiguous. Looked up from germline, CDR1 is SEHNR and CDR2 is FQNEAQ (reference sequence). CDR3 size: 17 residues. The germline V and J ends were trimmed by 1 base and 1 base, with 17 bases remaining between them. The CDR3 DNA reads TGTGCCAGCAGCTTAGGGGGTTGGGGTCGACGTTCCTACGAGCAGTACTTC. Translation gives CASSLGGWGRRSYEQYF.

CDR3 amino acids: CASSQDLARLTDTQYF. In nucleotides, the CDR3 is TGCGCCAGCAGCCAAGATCTAGCCAGGCTCACAGATACGCAGTATTTT. The chain is built from TRBV4-1 and TRBJ2-3; perhaps TRBD2 as D (5 bases). Looked up from germline, CDR1 is MGHRA and CDR2 is YSYEKL. Trimming removed 0 bases from V and 2 bases from J, with 12 bases in between. The CDR3 length is 16 residues.

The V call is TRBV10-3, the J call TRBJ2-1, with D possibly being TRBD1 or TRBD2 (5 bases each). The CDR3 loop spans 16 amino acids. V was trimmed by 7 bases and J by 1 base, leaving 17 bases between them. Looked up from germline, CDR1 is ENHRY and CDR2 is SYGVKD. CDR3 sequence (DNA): TGTGCCATCACTCCCGATTTGAGGGGTTCCTACAATGAGCAGTTCTTC. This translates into CAITPDLRGSYNEQFF.

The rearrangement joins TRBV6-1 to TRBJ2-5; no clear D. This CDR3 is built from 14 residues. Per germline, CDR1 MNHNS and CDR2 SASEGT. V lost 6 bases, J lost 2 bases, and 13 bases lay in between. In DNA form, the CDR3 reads TGTGCCAGCAGCCCGCAGCGTACACAAGAGACCCAGTACTTC. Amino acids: CASSPQRTQETQYF.

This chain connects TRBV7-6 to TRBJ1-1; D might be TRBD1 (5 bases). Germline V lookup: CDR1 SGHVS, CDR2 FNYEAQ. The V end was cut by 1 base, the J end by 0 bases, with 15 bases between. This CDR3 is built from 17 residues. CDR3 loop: CASSLGDRGPMNTEAFF. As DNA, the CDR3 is TGTGCCAGCAGCTTAGGGGACCGCGGACCTATGAACACTGAAGCTTTCTTT.

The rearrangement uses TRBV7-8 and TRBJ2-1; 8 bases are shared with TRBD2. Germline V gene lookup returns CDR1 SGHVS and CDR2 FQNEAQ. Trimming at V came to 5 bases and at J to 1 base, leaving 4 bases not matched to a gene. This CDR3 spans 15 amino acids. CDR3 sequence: CASSNSGESYNEQFF. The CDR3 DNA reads TGTGCCAGCAGCAATAGCGGGGAATCCTACAATGAGCAGTTCTTC.

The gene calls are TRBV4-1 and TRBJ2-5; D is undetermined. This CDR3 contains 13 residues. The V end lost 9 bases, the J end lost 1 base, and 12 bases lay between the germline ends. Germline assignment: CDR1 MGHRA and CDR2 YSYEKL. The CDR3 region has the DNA TGCGCCAGTAGCTCAGGCCCCCAAGAGACCCAGTACTTC. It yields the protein CASSSGPQETQYF.

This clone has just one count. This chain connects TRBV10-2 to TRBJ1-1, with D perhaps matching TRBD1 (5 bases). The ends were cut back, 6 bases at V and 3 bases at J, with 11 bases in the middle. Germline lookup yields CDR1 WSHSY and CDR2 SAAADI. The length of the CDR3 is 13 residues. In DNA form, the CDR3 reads TGCGCCAGCAGGGCCCAGGGAGACACTGAAGCTTTCTTT. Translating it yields CASRAQGDTEAFF.

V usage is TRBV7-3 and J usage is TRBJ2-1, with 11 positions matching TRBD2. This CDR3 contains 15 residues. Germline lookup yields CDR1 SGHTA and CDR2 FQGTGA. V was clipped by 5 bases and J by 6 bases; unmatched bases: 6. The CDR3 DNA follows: TGTGCCAGCAGCGTACTAGCGGGAGTTAGCAATGAGCAGTTCTTC. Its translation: CASSVLAGVSNEQFF.

The CDR3 bases are TGTGCCAGCAGCTCGGGAGGGGCAGGCAAAGAGACCCAGTACTTC. Its translation is CASSSGGAGKETQYF. The chain links TRBV11-3 to TRBJ2-5; 8 bases line up with TRBD2. Germline CDR1 and CDR2: SGHNT and YENEEA. The CDR3 sequence is 15 residues long. With 4 bases clipped from V and 3 bases from J, the junction kept 7 bases outside the gene matches.

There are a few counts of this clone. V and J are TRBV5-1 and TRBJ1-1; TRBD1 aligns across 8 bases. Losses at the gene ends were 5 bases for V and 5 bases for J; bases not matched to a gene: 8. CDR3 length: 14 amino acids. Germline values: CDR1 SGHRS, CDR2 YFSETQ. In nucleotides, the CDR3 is TGCGCCAGCAGTCCAGACAGGGGATTGACTGAAGCTTTCTTT. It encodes CASSPDRGLTEAFF.

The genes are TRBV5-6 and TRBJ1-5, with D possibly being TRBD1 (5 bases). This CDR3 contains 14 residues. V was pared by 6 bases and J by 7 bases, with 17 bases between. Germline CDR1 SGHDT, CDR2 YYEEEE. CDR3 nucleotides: TGTGCCAGCACCCTTTGGACCGGGGGACAGCCCCAGCATTTT. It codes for CASTLWTGGQPQHF. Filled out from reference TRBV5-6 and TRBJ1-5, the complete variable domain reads DAGVTQSPTHLIKTRGQQVTLRCSPKSGHDTVSWYQQALGQGPQFIFQYYEEEERQRGNFPDRFSGHQFPNYSSELNVNALLLGDSALYLCASTLWTGGQPQHFGDGTRLSIL.

This CDR3 reads CASSLGDRNEQYF. CDR3 bases: TGCGCCAGCAGCTTGGGTGACCGCAATGAGCAGTACTTC. The rearrangement uses TRBV5-1 and TRBJ2-5; the D is unclear. The CDR3 sequence is 13 residues long. Between the trimmed V and J ends, which lost 0 bases and 11 bases, there was a span of 14 bases. The germline V gene has CDR1 SGHRS and CDR2 YFSETQ. The full variable domain, with the rest looked up from reference TRBV5-1 and TRBJ2-5, is KAGVTQTPRYLIKTRGQQVTLSCSPISGHRSVSWYQQTPGQGLQFLFEYFSETQRNKGNFPGRFSGRQFSNSRSEMNVSTLELGDSALYLCASSLGDRNEQYFGPGTRLLVL.

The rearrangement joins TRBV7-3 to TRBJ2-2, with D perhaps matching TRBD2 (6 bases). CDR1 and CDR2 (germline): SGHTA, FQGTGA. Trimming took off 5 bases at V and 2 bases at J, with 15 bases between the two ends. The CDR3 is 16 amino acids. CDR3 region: CASSPYRGANTGELFF. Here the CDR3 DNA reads TGTGCCAGCAGCCCCTATCGCGGGGCAAACACCGGGGAGCTGTTTTTT.

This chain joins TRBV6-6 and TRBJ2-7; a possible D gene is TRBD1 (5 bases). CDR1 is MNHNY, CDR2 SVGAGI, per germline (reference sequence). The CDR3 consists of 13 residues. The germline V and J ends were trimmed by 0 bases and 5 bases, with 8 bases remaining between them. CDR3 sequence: CASSYSFRDEQYF. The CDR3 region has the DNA TGTGCCAGCAGTTACTCGTTCAGGGACGAGCAGTACTTC.

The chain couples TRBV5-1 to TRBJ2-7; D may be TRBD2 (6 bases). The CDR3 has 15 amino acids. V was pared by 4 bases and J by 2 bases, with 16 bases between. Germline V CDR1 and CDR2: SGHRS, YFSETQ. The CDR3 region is CASSTPGASTYEQYF. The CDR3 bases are TGCGCCAGCAGCACTCCGGGAGCTTCAACCTACGAGCAGTACTTC.

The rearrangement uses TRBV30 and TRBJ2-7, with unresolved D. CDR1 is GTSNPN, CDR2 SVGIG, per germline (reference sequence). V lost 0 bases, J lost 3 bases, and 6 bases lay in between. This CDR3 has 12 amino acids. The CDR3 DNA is TGTGCCTGGAGTGTACTGTTCTACGAGCAGTACTTC. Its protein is CAWSVLFYEQYF.

As DNA, the CDR3 is TGTGCCAGCAGTGAAGCACGGGGAGGTGACACTGAAGCTTTCTTT. Translation: CASSEARGGDTEAFF. The rearrangement joins TRBV2 to TRBJ1-1; D remains unclear. Trimming shortened V by 0 bases and J by 3 bases, and 11 bases separated the two germline ends. The germline V gene has CDR1 SNHLY and CDR2 FYNNEI. The CDR3 is made up of 15 amino acids.